This T cell receptor beta chain was sequenced in a study of blood T cells in healthy people across ages. Overall study results and limits: Diversity estimates drawn from one million T cells were deemed underestimates. As naive T cell percentage varied, TCR beta diversity correlated strongly with it.

CDR3 length: 15 residues. Germline values: CDR1 MDHEN, CDR2 SYDVKM. A sample-barcoded 5' primer and a J-beta primer mix were used in a second PCR of roughly 6 to 11 cycles. Each CDR3 protein is one row after TCRdb ran MiXCR on the 5' RACE reads. The sample has a few hundred thousand distinct CDR3 sequences; roughly 29% are singletons. This clonotype was seen a few times. The target antigen is unknown. Donation came from healthy Caucasian individuals in Russia who were aged roughly 6 to 95. The rearrangement uses TRBV28 and TRBJ2-5; 8 bases are a match to TRBD2. Judging by the DNA end, TRBJ2-1 fits better; the J call may be wrong. The TCR sequence derives from a woman aged 70-85 years in good health. Sequencing used blood. CDR3 bases: TGTGCCAGCAGTTTAAGGGCGGGAGGAGTCTATGAGCAGTTCTTC. Translated: CASSLRAGGVYEQFF.